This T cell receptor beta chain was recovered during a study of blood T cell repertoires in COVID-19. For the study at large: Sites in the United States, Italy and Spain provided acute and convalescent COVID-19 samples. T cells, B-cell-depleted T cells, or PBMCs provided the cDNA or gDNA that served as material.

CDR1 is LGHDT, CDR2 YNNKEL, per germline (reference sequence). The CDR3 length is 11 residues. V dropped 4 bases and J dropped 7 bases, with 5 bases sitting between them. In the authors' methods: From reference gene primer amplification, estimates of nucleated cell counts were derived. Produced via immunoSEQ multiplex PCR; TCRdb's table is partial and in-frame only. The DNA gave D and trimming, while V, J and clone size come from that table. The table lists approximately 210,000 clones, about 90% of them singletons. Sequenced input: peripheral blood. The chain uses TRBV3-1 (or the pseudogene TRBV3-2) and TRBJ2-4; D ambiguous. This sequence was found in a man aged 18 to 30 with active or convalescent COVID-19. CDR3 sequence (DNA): TGTGCCAGCAGCCGAGGCAACATTCAGTACTTC. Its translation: CASSRGNIQYF.